Listed below are T cell receptor beta chains from one sample, sequenced in a study of cytomegalovirus exposure and HLA in healthy donors. Libraries were prepared by immunoSEQ multiplex PCR; TCRdb keeps only in-frame clonotypes and omits some of them. Of roughly 170,000 clones in the sample, 80% were seen once. Sequencing was carried out using PBMCs. These receptors came from a man in his thirties or forties in good health and CMV-seronegative. Both conserved end residues are part of each CDR3. The D gene is left open where the match is weak. A row's size may be missing; if present it is once, few, many or a size class.

v_call clone_size d_call cdr3_aa
TRBV15 - - CATSPGLNTEAFF
TRBV15 few - CATSRGGGGEKPQHF
TRBV5-6 - TRBD1 CASSFSGQGPPYGYTF
TRBV30 few - CAWSARHGTLYSNQPQHF
TRBV6-6 - - CASSYSTENEQFF
TRBV4-3 - TRBD1 CASSFSGTGEAYEQYF
TRBV11-2 - TRBD2 CASSQLAGGQYEQYF
TRBV7-9 - - CASSITATVNTDTQYF
TRBV5-1 few - CASSLQPQGQGETQYF
TRBV10-3 - - CAISGNSNEQFF
TRBV6-1 - TRBD1 CASRQGAGGNTIYF
TRBV4-3 - - CASSQVDRTSGYTF
TRBV29-1 - - CSVPTSGGAGYTF
TRBV2 - - CASSEDSLNTEAFF
TRBV7-2 - TRBD1 CASSVNRGGHEQYF
TRBV6-6 few - CASSREADTQYF
TRBV5-4 - - CASSQGRQGNYGYTF
TRBV27 - - CASRTADTQYF
TRBV15 - - CATSRSFMNTEAFF
TRBV2 - TRBD2 CASSPSGGSCNEQFF
TRBV6-1 - - CASSAILNTEAFF
TRBV7-8 - TRBD2 CASSTGLAGGQETQYF
TRBV11-3 - TRBD1 CASSHTRQGVEQFF
TRBV14 - - CASSQTRVKNTEAFF
TRBV6-5 - - CASSWTQGHNQPQHF
TRBV4-3 - - CASSQGRQETQYF
TRBV2 - TRBD1 CASSEQGVTIEQYF
TRBV18 - - CASSPRRDSHQETQYF
TRBV6-6 - TRBD1 CASSPDRVVQPQHF
TRBV28 - TRBD2 CASSLGGGPPDEQYF
TRBV4-2 - - CASSQGPGGGRNYEQYF
TRBV18 - - CASSPEEITGNTIYF
TRBV7-9 - TRBD1 CASPTIGTGAYNEQFF
TRBV10-3 - - CAISESGFYEQYF
TRBV7-2 - TRBD2 CASSPGGLAGEGETQYF
TRBV4-3 - - CASSQERQASYNEQFF
TRBV19 - - CASSISSRQETQYF
TRBV7-9 few - CASIIPHRNETGELFF
TRBV6-5 - - CASSSYSNQPQHF
TRBV30 few - CAWSVLRWGYTF